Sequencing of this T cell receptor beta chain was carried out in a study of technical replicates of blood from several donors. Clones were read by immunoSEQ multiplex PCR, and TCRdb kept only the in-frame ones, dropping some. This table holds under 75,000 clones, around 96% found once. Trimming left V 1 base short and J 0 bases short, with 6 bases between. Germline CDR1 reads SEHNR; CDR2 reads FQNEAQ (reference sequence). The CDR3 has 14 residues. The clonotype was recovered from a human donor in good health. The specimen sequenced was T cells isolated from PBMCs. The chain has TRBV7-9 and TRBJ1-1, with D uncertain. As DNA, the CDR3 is TGTGCCAGCAGCTTAGGCAGGATGAACACTGAAGCTTTCTTT. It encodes CASSLGRMNTEAFF.